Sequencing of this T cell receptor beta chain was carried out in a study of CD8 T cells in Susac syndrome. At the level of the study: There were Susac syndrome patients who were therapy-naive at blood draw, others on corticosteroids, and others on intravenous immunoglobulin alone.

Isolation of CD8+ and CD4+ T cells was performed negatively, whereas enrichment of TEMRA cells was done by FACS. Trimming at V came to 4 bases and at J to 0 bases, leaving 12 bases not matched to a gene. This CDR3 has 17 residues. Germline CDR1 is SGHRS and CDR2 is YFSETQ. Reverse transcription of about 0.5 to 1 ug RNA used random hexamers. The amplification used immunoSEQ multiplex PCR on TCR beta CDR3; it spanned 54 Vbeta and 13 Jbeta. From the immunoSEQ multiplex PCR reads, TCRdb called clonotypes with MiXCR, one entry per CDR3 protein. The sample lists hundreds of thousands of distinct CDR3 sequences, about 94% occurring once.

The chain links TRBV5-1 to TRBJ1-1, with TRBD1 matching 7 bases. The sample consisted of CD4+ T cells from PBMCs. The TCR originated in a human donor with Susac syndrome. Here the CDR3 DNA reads TGCGCCAGCAGCCCGGGACAGATAAGGGGAATGAACACTGAAGCTTTCTTT. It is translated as CASSPGQIRGMNTEAFF.